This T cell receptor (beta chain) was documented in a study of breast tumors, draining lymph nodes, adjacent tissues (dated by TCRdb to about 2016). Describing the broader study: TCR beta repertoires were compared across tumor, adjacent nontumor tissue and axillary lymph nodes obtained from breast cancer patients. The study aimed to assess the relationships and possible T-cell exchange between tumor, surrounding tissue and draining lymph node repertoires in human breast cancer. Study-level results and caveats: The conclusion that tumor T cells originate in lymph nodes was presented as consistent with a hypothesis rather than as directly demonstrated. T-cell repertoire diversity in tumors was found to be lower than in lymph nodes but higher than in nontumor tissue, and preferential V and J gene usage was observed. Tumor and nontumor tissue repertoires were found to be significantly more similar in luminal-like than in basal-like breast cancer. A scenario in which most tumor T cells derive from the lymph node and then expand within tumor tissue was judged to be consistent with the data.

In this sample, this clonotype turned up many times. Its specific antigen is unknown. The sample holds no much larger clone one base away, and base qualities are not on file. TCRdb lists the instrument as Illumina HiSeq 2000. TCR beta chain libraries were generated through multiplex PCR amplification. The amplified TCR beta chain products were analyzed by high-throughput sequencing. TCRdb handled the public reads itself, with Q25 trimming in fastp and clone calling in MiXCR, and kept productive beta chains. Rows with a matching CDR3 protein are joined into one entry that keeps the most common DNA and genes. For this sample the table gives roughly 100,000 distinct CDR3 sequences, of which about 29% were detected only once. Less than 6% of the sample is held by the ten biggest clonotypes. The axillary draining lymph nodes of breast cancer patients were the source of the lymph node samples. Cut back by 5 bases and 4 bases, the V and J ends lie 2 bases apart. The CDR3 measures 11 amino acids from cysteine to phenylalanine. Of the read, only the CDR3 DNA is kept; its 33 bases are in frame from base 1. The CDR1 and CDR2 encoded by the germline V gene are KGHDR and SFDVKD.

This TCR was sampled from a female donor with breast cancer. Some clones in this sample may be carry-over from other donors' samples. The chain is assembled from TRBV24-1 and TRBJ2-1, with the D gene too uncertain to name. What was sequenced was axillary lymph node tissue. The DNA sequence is TGTGCCACCAGTGCATACAATGAGCAGTTCTTC. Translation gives CATSAYNEQFF.